This T cell receptor beta chain was captured by sequencing in a study of T cell responses to AZD1222 COVID-19 vaccine. V lost 2 bases and J lost 4; bases outside the gene matches: 7. Germline V lookup: CDR1 MNHEY, CDR2 SVGAGI. This CDR3 has 15 residues. About this clone itself: Its antigen is not known.

Only in-frame clones appear in the TCRdb table, and some are missing; sequencing was by immunoSEQ multiplex PCR. Of about 150,000 clones listed, roughly nine tenths are singletons. General observations from the study: White British donors predominated, females outnumbered males, and clonal diversity was possibly underestimated.

This chain links TRBV6-5 with TRBJ1-1; 7 nucleotides agree with TRBD1. This clonotype originated in an adult in good health. The sample here was peripheral blood, taken on day 0 of MenACWY control vaccination. The CDR3 loop is CASSYRVSGGTEAFF. DNA for the CDR3: TGTGCCAGCAGTTACCGCGTGTCAGGGGGCACTGAAGCTTTCTTT.